The T cell receptor beta chain under discussion was sequenced for a study of T-cell reconstitution after alpha-beta-depleted transplantation in children. General study findings and limits: Some patients showed high day-60 TCRbeta diversity, which derived from surviving recipient T cells and thymic progenitors. Expanded graft clones, several hundred of them, were reportedly the source of alpha-beta T cells about two months after transplant. After one year, T-cell counts and TCRbeta diversity mostly came from new T cells.

Many counts were recorded for this clonotype. Its antigen is unknown. Unique molecular identifiers were used in preparing the TCRbeta library. One entry per CDR3 protein, called by TCRdb with MiXCR from the PCR reads. The data hold 250,000 to 300,000 distinct CDR3 sequences, with 10% observed a single time. V lost 5 bases and J lost 4, with 14 bases in between. CDR1 is SGHTA and CDR2 is FQGTGA in the germline V gene. The CDR3 is 14 residues long. The rearrangement joins TRBV7-3 to TRBJ2-5; D is possibly TRBD1 or TRBD2 (7 bases each). This sequence was found in a boy younger than two with acute myeloid leukemia, due to receive a stem cell transplant. The material was PBMCs, obtained before TCRalphabeta/CD19-depleted stem cell transplant. CDR3 DNA sequence: TGTGCCAGCAGCGTCTCAGGGGGGGGAGAGACCCAGTACTTC. Translating gives CASSVSGGGETQYF. The entire variable domain, with the rest obtained from reference TRBV7-3 and TRBJ2-5, is as follows: GAGVSQTPSNKVTEKGKYVELRCDPISGHTALYWYRQSLGQGPEFLIYFQGTGAADDSGLPNDRFFAVRPEGSVSTLKIQRTERGDSAVYLCASSVSGGGETQYFGPGTRLLVL.